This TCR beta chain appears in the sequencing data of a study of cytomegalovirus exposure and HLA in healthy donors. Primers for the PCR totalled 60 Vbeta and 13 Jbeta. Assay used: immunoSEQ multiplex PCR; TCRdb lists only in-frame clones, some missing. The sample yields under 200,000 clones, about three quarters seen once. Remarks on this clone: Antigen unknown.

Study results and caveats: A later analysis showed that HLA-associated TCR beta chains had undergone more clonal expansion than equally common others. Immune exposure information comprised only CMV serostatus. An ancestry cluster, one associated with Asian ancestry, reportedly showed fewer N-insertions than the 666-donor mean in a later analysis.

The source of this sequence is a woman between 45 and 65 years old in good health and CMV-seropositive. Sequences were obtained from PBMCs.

As DNA, the CDR3 is TGTGCCTGGGGCCGGACTAGGTCCACCGGGGAGCTGTTTTTT. Protein product: CAWGRTRSTGELFF. V and J are TRBV30 and TRBJ2-2, with TRBD2 identical over 7 bases. Trimming took 5 bases from V and 4 from J; bases not matched to a gene: 7. The CDR3 covers 14 residues. Germline assignment: CDR1 GTSNPN and CDR2 SVGIG (reference sequence). Together with reference TRBV30 and TRBJ2-2, the CDR3 gives the full variable domain: SQTIHQWPATLVQPVGSPLSLECTVEGTSNPNLYWYRQAAGRGLQLLFYSVGIGQISSEVPQNLSASRPQDRQFILSSKKLLLSDSGFYLCAWGRTRSTGELFFGEGSRLTVL.